Described below is a single TCR beta chain sequence and its context. Other DNA sequences within the sample encode an identical CDR3. The germline V and J ends were trimmed by 0 bases and 1 base, with 7 bases remaining between them. Germline V gene data show CDR1 as SGHRS and CDR2 as YFSETQ. The CDR3 consists of 14 residues. The data were taken from a study of PD-L1 blockade in urothelial cancer. Profiled with immunoSEQ multiplex PCR; TCRdb holds only in-frame clones, not every one. The data contain under 90,000 clones, roughly 90% of them singletons. Sampling of each patient yielded between 1 and 8 specimens, collected pretreatment and on-treatment.

This specimen consisted of PBMCs, obtained around atezolizumab (anti-PD-L1) treatment. The V and J genes are TRBV5-1 and TRBJ1-1; a weak D match, TRBD1 (5 bases). The sequence was obtained from a man aged 55-75 years with urothelial cancer. DNA for the CDR3: TGCGCCAGCAGCTTGGACAGGCCGAACACTGAAGCTTTCTTT. It translates to CASSLDRPNTEAFF.